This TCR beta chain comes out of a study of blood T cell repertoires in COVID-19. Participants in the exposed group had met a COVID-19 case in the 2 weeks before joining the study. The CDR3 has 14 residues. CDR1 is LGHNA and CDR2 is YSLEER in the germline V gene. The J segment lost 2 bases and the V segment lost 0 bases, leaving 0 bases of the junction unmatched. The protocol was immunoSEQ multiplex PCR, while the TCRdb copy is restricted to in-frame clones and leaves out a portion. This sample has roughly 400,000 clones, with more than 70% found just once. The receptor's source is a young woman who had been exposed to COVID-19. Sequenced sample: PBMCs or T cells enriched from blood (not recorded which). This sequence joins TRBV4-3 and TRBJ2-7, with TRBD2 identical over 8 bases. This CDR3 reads CASSQDGGAYEQYF. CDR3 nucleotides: TGCGCCAGCAGCCAAGACGGGGGGGCCTACGAGCAGTACTTC.